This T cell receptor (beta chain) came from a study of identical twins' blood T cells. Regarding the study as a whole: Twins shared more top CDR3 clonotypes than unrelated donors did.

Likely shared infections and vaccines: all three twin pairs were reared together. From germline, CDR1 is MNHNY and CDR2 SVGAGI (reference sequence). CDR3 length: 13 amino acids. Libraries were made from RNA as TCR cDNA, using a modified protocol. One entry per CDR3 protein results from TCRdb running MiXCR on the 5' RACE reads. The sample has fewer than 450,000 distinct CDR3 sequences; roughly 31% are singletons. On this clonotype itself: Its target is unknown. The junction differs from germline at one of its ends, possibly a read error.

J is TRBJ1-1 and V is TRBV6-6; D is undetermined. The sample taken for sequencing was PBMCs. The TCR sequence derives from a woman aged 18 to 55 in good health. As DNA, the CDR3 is TGTGCCGGCAGTTACCTTACCGGGGAAGAAGCTTTCTTT. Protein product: CAGSYLTGEEAFF.